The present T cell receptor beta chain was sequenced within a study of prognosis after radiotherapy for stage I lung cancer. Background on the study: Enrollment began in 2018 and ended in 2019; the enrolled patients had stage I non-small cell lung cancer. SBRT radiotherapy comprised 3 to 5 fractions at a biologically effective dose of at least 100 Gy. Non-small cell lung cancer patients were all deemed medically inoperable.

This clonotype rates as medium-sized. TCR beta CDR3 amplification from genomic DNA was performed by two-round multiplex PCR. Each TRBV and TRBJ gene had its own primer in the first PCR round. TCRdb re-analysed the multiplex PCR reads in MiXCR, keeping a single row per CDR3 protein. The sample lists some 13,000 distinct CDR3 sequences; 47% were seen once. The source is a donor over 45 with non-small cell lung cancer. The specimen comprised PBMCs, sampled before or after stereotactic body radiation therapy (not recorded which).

The CDR3: CASSLTSGRGVGELFF. CDR3 DNA sequence: TGCGCCAGCAGCCTCACTAGCGGGAGAGGAGTTGGGGAGCTGTTTTTT. The chain uses TRBV5-1 and TRBJ2-2; 11 bases line up with TRBD2. Per the germline V gene, CDR1 is SGHRS and CDR2 is YFSETQ. This CDR3 comprises 16 residues. J gave up 8 bases and V 4 bases, and 10 bases lay outside the gene matches.